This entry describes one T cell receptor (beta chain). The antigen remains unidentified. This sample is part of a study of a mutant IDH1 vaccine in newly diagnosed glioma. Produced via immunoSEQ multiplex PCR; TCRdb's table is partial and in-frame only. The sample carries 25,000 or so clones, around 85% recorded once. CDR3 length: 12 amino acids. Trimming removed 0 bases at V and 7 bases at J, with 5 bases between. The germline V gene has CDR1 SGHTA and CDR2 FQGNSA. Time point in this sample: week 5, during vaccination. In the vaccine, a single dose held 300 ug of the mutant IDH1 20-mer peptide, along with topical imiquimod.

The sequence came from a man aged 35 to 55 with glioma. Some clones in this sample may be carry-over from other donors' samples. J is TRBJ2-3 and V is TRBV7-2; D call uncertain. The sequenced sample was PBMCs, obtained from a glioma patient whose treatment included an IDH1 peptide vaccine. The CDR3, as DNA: TGTGCCAGCAGCTTAGCGGGGAATACGCAGTATTTT. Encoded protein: CASSLAGNTQYF.